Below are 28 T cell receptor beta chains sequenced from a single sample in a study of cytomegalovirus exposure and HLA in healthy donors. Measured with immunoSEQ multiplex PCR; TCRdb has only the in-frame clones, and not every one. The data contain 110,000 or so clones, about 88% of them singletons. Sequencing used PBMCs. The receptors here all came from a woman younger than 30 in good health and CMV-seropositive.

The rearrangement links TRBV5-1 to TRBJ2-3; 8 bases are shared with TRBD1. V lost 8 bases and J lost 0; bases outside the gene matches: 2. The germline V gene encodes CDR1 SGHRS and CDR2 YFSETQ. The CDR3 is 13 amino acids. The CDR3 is CASNRGSTDTQYF. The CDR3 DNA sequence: TGCGCCAGTAACAGGGGGAGCACAGATACGCAGTATTTT.

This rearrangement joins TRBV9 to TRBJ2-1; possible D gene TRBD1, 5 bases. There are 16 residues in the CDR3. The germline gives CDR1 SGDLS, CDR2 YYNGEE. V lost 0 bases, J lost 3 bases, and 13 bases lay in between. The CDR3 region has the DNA TGTGCCAGCAGCGTAGCTGGGGCTTCCCTCTACAATGAGCAGTTCTTC. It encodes CASSVAGASLYNEQFF.

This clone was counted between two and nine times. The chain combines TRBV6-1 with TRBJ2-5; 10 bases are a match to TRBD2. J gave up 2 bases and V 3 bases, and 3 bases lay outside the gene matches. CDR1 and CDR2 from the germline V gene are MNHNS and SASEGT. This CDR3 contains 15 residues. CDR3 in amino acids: CASSEGAGGQETQYF. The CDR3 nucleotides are TGTGCCAGCAGTGAGGGAGCGGGAGGGCAAGAGACCCAGTACTTC.

CDR3 in DNA: TGTGCCAGCAGCTTGGGGACAGGGGGAGGCTACACCTTC. It specifies CASSLGTGGGYTF. The V gene is TRBV13, the J gene TRBJ1-2, with TRBD1 matching over 11 bases. This CDR3 contains 13 residues. J gave up 8 bases and V 3 bases, and 2 bases lay outside the gene matches. Germline V CDR1 and CDR2: PRHDT, FYEKMQ (reference sequence).

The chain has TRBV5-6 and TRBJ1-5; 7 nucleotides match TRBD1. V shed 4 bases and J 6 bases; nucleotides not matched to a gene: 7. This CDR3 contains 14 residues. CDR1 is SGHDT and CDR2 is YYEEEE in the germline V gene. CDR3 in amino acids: CASSEQGLVQPQHF. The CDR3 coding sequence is TGTGCCAGCAGCGAACAGGGGTTGGTTCAGCCCCAGCATTTT.

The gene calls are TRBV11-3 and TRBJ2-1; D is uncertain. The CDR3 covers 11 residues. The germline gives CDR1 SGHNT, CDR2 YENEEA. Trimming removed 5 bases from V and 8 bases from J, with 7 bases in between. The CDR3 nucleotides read TGTGCCAGCAGCCAAGTAGATGAGCAGTTCTTC. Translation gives CASSQVDEQFF.

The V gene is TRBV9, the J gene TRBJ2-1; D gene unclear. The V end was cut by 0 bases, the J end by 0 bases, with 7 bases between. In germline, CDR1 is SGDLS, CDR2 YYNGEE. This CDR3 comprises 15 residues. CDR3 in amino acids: CASSVEHTSYNEQFF. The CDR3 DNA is TGTGCCAGCAGCGTAGAACACACCTCCTACAATGAGCAGTTCTTC.

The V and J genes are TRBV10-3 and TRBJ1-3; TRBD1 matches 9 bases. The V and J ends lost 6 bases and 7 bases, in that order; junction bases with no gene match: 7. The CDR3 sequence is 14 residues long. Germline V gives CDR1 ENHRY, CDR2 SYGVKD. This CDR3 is CAIRADRGENTIYF. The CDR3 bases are TGTGCCATCAGAGCAGACAGGGGGGAGAACACCATATATTTT.

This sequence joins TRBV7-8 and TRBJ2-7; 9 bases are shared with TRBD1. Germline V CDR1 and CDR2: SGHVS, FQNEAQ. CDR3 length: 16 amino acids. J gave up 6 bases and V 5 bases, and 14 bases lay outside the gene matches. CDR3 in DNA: TGTGCCAGCAGCCCGCATCCTACAGGGGGCGCATTCGAGCAGTACTTC. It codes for CASSPHPTGGAFEQYF.

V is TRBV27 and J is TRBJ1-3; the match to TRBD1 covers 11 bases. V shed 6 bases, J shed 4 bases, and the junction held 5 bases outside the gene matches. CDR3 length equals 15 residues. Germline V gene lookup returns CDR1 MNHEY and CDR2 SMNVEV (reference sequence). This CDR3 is CASRGTGGAGNTIYF. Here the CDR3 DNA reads TGTGCCAGCAGGGGGACAGGGGGTGCCGGAAACACCATATATTTT.

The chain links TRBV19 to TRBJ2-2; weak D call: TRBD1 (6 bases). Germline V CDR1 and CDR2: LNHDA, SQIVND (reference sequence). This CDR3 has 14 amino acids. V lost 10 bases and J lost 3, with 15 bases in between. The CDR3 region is CATSGTSYTGELFF. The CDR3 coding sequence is TGTGCCACCTCCGGGACATCATACACCGGGGAGCTGTTTTTT. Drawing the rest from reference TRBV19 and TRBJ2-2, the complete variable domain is DGGITQSPKYLFRKEGQNVTLSCEQNLNHDAMYWYRQDPGQGLRLIYYSQIVNDFQKGDIAEGYSVSREKKESFPLTVTSAQKNPTAFYLCATSGTSYTGELFFGEGSRLTVL.

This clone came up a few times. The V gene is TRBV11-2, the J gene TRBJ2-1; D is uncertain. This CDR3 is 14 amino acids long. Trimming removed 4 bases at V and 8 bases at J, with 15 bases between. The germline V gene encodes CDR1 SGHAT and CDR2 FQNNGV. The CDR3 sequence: CASSSTVALDEQFF. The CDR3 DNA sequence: TGTGCCAGCAGCTCAACAGTGGCGTTGGATGAGCAGTTCTTC. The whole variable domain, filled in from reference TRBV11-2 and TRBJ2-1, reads EAGVAQSPRYKIIEKRQSVAFWCNPISGHATLYWYQQILGQGPKLLIQFQNNGVVDDSQLPKDRFSAERLKGVDSTLKIQPAKLEDSAVYLCASSSTVALDEQFFGPGTRLTVL.

The CDR3 sequence is CASSLRGPYEQYF. In DNA form, the CDR3 reads TGTGCCAGCAGTTTAAGGGGGCCGTACGAGCAGTACTTC. The chain employs TRBV27 and TRBJ2-7, with 7 bases matching TRBD1. The junction had 2 bases not matched to a gene; V was cut back by 2 bases and J by 4 bases. Germline CDR1 MNHEY, CDR2 SMNVEV (reference sequence). The CDR3 has 13 residues.

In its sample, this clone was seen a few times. In DNA form, the CDR3 reads TGTGCCAGCAGTTACAGGACTAGCGGGAGCACAGATACGCAGTATTTT. It yields the protein CASSYRTSGSTDTQYF. The chain recombines TRBV6-5 with TRBJ2-3; 11 positions agree with TRBD2. The germline V gene has CDR1 MNHEY and CDR2 SVGAGI. The CDR3 is made up of 16 amino acids. After removal of 2 bases from V and 0 bases from J, the junction contained 1 base not matched to a gene.

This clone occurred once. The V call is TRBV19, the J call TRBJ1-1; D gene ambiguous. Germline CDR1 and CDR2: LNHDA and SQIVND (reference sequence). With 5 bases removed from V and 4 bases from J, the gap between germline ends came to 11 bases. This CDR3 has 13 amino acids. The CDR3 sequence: CASSSFGSTEAFF. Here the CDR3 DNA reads TGTGCCAGTAGTTCTTTCGGTAGCACTGAAGCTTTCTTT. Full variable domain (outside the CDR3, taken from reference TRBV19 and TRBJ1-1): DGGITQSPKYLFRKEGQNVTLSCEQNLNHDAMYWYRQDPGQGLRLIYYSQIVNDFQKGDIAEGYSVSREKKESFPLTVTSAQKNPTAFYLCASSSFGSTEAFFGQGTRLTVV.

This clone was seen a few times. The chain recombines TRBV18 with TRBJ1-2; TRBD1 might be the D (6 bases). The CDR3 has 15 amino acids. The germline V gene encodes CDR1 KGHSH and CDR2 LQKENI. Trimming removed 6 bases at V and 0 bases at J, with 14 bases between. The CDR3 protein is CASSLTRGTNYGYTF. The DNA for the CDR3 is TGTGCCAGCTCGCTTACCAGGGGTACTAACTATGGCTACACCTTC.

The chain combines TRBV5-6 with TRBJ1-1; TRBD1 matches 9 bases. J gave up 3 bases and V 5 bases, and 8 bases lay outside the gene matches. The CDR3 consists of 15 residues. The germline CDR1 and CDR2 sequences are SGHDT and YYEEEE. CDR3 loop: CASRKTGGPDTEAFF. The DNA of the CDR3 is TGTGCCAGCAGGAAAACAGGGGGCCCGGACACTGAAGCTTTCTTT.

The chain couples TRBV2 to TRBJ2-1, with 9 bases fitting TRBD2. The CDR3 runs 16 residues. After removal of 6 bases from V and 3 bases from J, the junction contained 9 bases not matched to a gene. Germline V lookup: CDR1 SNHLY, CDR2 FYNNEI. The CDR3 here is CASSSPGLAIYNEQFF. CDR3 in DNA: TGTGCCAGCAGCAGCCCGGGACTAGCTATCTACAATGAGCAGTTCTTC.

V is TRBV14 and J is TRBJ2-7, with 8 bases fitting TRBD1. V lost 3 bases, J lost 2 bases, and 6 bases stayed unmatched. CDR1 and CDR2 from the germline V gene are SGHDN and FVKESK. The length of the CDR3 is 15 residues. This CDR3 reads CASSHGQGPPYEQYF. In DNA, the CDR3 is TGTGCCAGCAGCCATGGACAGGGACCTCCCTACGAGCAGTACTTC.

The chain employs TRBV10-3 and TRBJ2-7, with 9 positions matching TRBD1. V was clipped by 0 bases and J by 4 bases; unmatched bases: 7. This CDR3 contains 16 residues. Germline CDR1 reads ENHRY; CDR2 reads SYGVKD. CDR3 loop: CAISESGGQGRYEQYF. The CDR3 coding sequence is TGTGCCATCAGTGAGTCGGGAGGACAGGGGCGATACGAGCAGTACTTC.

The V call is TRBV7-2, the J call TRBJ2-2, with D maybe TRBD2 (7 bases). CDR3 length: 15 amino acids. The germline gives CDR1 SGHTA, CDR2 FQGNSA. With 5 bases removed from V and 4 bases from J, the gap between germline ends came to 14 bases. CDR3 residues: CASSLGGPGTGELFF. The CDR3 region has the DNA TGTGCCAGCAGCCTCGGGGGGCCTGGCACCGGGGAGCTGTTTTTT.

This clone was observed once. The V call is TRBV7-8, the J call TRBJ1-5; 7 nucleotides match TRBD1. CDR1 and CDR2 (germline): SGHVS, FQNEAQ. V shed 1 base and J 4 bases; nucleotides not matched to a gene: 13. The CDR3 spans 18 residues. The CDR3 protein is CASSLEGTGTAINQPQHF. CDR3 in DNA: TGTGCCAGCAGCTTAGAAGGTACCGGGACAGCCATAAATCAGCCCCAGCATTTT.

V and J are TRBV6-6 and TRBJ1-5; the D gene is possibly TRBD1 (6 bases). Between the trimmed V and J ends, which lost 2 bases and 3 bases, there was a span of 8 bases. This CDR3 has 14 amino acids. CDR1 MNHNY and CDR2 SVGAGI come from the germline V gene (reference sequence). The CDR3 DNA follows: TGTGCCAGCAGTTACAGGGGGATCAATCAGCCCCAGCATTTT. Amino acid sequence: CASSYRGINQPQHF.

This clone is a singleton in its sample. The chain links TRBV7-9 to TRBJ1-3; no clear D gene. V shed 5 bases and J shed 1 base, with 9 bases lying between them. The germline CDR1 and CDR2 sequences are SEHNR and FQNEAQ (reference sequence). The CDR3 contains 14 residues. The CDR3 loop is CASSPSRSGNTIYF. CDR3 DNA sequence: TGTGCCAGCAGCCCATCCAGGTCTGGAAACACCATATATTTT.

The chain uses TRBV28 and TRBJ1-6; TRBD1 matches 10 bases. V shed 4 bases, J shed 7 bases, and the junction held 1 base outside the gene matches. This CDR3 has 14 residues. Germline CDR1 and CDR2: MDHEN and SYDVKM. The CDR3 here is CASSWGQGNSPLHF. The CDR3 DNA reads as TGTGCCAGCAGTTGGGGACAGGGGAATTCACCCCTCCACTTT.

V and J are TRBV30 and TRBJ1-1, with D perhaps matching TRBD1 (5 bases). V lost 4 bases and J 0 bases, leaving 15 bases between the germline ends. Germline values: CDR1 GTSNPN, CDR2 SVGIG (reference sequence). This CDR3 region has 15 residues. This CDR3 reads CAWTPGGYLNTEAFF. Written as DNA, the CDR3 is TGTGCCTGGACTCCCGGGGGATACTTGAACACTGAAGCTTTCTTT.

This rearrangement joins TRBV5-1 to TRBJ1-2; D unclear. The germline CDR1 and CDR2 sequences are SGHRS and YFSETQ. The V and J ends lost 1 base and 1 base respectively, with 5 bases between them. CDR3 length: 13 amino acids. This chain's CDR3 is CASSLNSNYGYTF. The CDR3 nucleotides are TGCGCCAGCAGCTTGAATAGTAACTATGGCTACACCTTC.

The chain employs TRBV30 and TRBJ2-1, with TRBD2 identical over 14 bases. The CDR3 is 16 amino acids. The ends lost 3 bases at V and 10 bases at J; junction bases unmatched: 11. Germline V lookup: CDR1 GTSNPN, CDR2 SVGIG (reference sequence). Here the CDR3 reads CAWRYNQGLAGVEQFF. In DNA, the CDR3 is TGTGCCTGGAGATATAATCAGGGACTAGCGGGAGTAGAGCAGTTCTTC.